The 11 T cell receptor beta chains presented below share a single source sample, sequenced in a study of blood T cell repertoires in COVID-19. Sequencing was performed with immunoSEQ multiplex PCR; in TCRdb, only in-frame clones are kept and a portion is missing. The sample lists 140,000 or so clones, about four fifths occurring once. The sequenced sample was peripheral blood. These receptors were collected from a woman older than 75 with acute or convalescent COVID-19.

The J gene is TRBJ2-7, the V gene TRBV6-2 or TRBV6-3, with a weak D call TRBD1 (6 bases). This CDR3 is built from 13 residues. Germline V lookup: CDR1 MNHEY, CDR2 SVGEGT. Trimming took off 5 bases at V and 3 bases at J, with 11 bases between the two ends. CDR3 sequence: CASSDGTRYEQYF. CDR3 in DNA: TGTGCCAGCAGTGACGGGACACGCTACGAGCAGTACTTC.

The chain recombines TRBV9 with TRBJ2-2; a weak D match, TRBD1 (6 bases). The CDR3 loop spans 15 amino acids. Trimming removed 0 bases at V and 2 bases at J, with 8 bases between. The germline CDR1 and CDR2 sequences are SGDLS and YYNGEE. CDR3 coding DNA: TGTGCCAGCAGCGTAGTCAGGGGTAACACCGGGGAGCTGTTTTTT. Amino acid sequence: CASSVVRGNTGELFF.

The rearrangement joins TRBV19 to TRBJ1-2; D uncertain. The CDR3 length is 12 residues. CDR1 is LNHDA, CDR2 SQIVND, per germline (reference sequence). V was cut by 8 bases and J by 2 bases, with 9 bases left in between. As DNA, the CDR3 is TGTGCCAGTTTAGCCTCAAACTATGGCTACACCTTC. Its protein is CASLASNYGYTF.

The CDR3 here is CASSFRGEAFF. CDR3 DNA sequence: TGTGCCAGCAGTTTCCGGGGTGAAGCTTTCTTT. The chain recombines TRBV6-5 with TRBJ1-1; D gene ambiguous. The ends were cut back, 4 bases at V and 7 bases at J, with 7 bases in the middle. This CDR3 has 11 residues. Germline loops: CDR1 MNHEY, CDR2 SVGAGI.

The rearrangement joins TRBV27 to TRBJ2-3; 7 positions match TRBD2. CDR1 is MNHEY and CDR2 is SMNVEV in the germline V gene (reference sequence). V lost 7 bases, J lost 5 bases, and 9 bases stayed unmatched. The CDR3 totals 14 residues. The CDR3 DNA follows: TGTGCCAGCACCCTGGGGGGGACTGAAGATACGCAGTATTTT. Residues: CASTLGGTEDTQYF.

This sequence joins TRBV12-3 or TRBV12-4 and TRBJ1-3; D might be TRBD1 (5 bases). V shed 5 bases and J shed 4 bases, with 9 bases lying between them. There are 13 residues in the CDR3. The CDR3 DNA reads TGTGCCAGCAGTCCCCGACAGGGAAACACCATATATTTT. As protein: CASSPRQGNTIYF.

The rearrangement joins TRBV18 to TRBJ1-3, with TRBD1 as a possible D gene (6 bases). Germline V CDR1 and CDR2: KGHSH, LQKENI. V lost 4 bases and J 0 bases, leaving 13 bases between the germline ends. This CDR3 has 16 amino acids. This CDR3 reads CASSLGRGNSGNTIYF. Written as DNA, the CDR3 is TGTGCCAGCTCACTGGGAAGGGGGAACTCTGGAAACACCATATATTTT.

The chain uses TRBV7-9 and TRBJ1-4; 7 bases map to TRBD1. This CDR3 spans 14 amino acids. Looked up from germline, CDR1 is SEHNR and CDR2 is FQNEAQ (reference sequence). Trimming removed 7 bases from V and 2 bases from J; junction bases left unmatched: 4. The CDR3 is CASNNRGTNEKLFF. The CDR3 DNA reads as TGTGCCAGCAACAACAGGGGCACTAATGAAAAACTGTTTTTT. Filled out from reference TRBV7-9 and TRBJ1-4, the complete variable domain reads DTGVSQNPRHKITKRGQNVTFRCDPISEHNRLYWYRQTLGQGPEFLTYFQNEAQLEKSRLLSDRFSAERPKGSFSTLEIQRTEQGDSAMYLCASNNRGTNEKLFFGSGTQLSVL.

The chain employs TRBV6-5 and TRBJ1-6, with a possible D match to TRBD1 (6 bases). The ends were cut back, 5 bases at V and 12 bases at J, with 14 bases in the middle. Germline lookup yields CDR1 MNHEY and CDR2 SVGAGI. This CDR3 region has 13 residues. CDR3 in amino acids: CASSRRQDLPLHF. DNA for the CDR3: TGTGCCAGCAGTCGACGACAGGACTTACCCCTCCACTTT.

The chain has TRBV7-6 and TRBJ1-2; weak D call: TRBD1 (5 bases). Germline V gene data show CDR1 as SGHVS and CDR2 as FNYEAQ. CDR3 length: 16 residues. The germline V and J ends were trimmed by 2 bases and 7 bases, with 20 bases remaining between them. As DNA, the CDR3 is TGTGCCAGCAGCTTAACAGGTCCGCCGGCTTTAGGTGGCTACACCTTC. Translating it yields CASSLTGPPALGGYTF.

V usage is TRBV6-2 or TRBV6-3 and J usage is TRBJ1-3; D is uncertain. CDR1 is MNHEY and CDR2 is SVGEGT in the germline V gene. The V end lost 2 bases, the J end lost 3 bases, and 8 bases lay between the germline ends. The CDR3 consists of 14 residues. The CDR3 spells CASSYESGGNTIYF. CDR3 DNA sequence: TGTGCCAGCAGTTACGAGTCCGGTGGAAACACCATATATTTT.